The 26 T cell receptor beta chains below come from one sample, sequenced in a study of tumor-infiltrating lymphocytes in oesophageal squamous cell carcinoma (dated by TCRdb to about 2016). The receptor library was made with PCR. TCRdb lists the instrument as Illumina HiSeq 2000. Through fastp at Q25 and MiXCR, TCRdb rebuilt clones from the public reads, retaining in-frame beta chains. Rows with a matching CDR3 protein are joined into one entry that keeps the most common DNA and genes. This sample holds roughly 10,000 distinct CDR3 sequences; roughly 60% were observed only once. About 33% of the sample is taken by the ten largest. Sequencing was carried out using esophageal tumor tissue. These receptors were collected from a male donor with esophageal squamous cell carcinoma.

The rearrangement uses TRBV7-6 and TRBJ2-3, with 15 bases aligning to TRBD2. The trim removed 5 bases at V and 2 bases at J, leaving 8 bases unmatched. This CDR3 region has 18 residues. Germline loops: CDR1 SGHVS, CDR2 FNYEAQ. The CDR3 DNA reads TGTGCCAGCAGCCTCGGACTAGCGGGAGGGCAAGTCACAGATACGCAGTATTTT. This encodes CASSLGLAGGQVTDTQYF.

The CDR3 here is CASSRDPSSYNEQYF. The CDR3 region has the DNA TGTGCCAGCAGCCGGGACCCGAGCTCCTACAATGAGCAGTACTTC. The J gene is TRBJ2-7, the V gene TRBV6-4; D is possibly TRBD1 or TRBD2 (5 bases each). CDR3 length: 15 amino acids. CDR1 is MRHNA, CDR2 SNTAGT, per germline. Trimming took off 6 bases at V and 7 bases at J, with 22 bases between the two ends.

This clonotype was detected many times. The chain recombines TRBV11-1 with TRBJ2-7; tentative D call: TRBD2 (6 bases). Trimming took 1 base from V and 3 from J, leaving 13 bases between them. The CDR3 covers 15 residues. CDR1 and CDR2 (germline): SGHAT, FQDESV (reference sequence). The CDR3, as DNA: TGTGCCAGCAGCTTAGACCTAGCGAATCTCTACGAGCAGTACTTC. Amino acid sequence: CASSLDLANLYEQYF.

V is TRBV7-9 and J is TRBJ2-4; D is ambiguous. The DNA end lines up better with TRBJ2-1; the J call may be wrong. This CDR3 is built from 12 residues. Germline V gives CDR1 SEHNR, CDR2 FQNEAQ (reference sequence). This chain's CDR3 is CASSSNYNEQFF. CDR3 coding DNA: TGTGCCAGCAGCTCTAACTACAATGAGCAGTTCTTC.

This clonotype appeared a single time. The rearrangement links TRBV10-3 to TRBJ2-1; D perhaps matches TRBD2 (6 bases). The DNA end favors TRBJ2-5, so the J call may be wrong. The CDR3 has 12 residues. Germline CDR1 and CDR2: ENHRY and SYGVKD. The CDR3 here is CATAGLQETQYF. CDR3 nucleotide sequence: TGTGCCACCGCGGGGCTACAAGAGACCCAGTACTTC.

The CDR3 sequence: CASSLVFGTLNGYTF. The CDR3 DNA follows: TGTGCCAGCAGCTTAGTGTTTGGGACTTTGAATGGCTACACCTTC. The rearrangement uses TRBV7-2 and TRBJ1-2; weak D call: TRBD1 (5 bases). This CDR3 spans 15 amino acids. The germline gives CDR1 SGHTA, CDR2 FQGNSA. Trimming shortened V by 1 base and J by 6 bases, and 15 bases separated the two germline ends.

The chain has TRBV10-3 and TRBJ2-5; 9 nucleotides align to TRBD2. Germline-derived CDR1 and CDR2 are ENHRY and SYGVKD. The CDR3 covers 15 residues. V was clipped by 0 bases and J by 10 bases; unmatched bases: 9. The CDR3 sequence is CAISESRGGAQGQYF. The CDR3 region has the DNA TGTGCCATCAGTGAGTCGCGGGGGGGAGCCCAGGGCCAGTACTTC.

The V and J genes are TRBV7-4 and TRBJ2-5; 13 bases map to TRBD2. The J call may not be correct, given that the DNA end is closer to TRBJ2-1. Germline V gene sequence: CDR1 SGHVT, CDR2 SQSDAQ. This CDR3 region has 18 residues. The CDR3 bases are TGTGCCAGCAGCTTGGGGACTAGCGGGATGTCCAAGTCCAATGAGCAGTTCTTC. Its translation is CASSLGTSGMSKSNEQFF.

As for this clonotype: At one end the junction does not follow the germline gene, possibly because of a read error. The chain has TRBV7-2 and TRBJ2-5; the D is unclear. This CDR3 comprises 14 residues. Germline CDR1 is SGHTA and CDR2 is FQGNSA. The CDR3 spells CASSPDPYNSPLHF. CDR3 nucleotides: TGTGCCAGCAGCCCTGACCCCTATAATTCACCCCTCCACTTC. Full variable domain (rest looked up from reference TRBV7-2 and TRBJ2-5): GAGVSQSPSNKVTEKGKDVELRCDPISGHTALYWYRQSLGQGLEFLIYFQGNSAPDKSGLPSDRFSAERTGGSVSTLTIQRTQQEDSAVYLCASSPDPYNSPLHFGPGTRLLVL.

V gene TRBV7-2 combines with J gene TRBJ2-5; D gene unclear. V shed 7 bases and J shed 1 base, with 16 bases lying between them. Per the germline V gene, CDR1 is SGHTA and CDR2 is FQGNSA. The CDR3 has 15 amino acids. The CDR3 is CASIDSTTAQETQYF. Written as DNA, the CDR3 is TGTGCCAGCATCGATTCTACTACGGCCCAAGAGACCCAGTACTTC.

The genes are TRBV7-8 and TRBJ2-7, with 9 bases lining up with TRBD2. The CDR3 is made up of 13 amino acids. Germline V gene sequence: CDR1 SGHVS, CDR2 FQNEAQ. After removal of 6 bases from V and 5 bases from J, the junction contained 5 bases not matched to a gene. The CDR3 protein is CASRVAGVDEQYF. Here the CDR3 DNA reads TGTGCCAGCAGGGTAGCGGGAGTAGACGAGCAGTACTTC.

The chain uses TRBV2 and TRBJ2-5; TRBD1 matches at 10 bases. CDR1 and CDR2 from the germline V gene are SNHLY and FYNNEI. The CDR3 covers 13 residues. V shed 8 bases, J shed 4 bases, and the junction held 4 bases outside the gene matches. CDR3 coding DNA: TGTGCCAGCTTCCGGGACAGGGGAGAGACCCAGTACTTC. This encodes CASFRDRGETQYF. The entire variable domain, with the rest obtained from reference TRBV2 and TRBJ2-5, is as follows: EPEVTQTPSHQVTQMGQEVILRCVPISNHLYFYWYRQILGQKVEFLVSFYNNEISEKSEIFDDQFSVERPDGSNFTLKIRSTKLEDSAMYFCASFRDRGETQYFGPGTRLLVL.

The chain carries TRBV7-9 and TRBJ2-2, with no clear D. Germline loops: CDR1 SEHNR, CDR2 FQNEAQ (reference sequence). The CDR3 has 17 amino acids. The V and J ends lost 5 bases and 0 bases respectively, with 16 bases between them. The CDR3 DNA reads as TGTGCCAGCAGCAAGCCGATATCCGCCGCGAACACCGGGGAGCTGTTTTTT. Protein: CASSKPISAANTGELFF.

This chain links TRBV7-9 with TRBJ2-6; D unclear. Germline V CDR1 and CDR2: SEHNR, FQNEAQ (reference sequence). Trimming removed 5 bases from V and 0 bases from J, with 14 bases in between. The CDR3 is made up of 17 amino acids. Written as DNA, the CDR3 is TGTGCCAGCAGCATCCGGGCCTGGGGCTCTGGGGCCAACGTCCTGACTTTC. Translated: CASSIRAWGSGANVLTF.

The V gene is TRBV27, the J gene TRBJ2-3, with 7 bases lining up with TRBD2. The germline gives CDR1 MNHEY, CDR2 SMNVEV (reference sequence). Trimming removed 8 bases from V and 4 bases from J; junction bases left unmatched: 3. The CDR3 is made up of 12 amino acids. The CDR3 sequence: CASGTSADTQYF. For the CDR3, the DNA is TGTGCCAGCGGCACTAGCGCAGATACGCAGTATTTT.

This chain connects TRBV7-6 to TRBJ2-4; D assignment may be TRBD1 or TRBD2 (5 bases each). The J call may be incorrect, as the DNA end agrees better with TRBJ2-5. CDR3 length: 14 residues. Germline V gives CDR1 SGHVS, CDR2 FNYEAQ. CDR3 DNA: TGTGCCAGCAGCTTAGCTTTTGGGGGTGAGACCCAGTACTTC. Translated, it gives CASSLAFGGETQYF.

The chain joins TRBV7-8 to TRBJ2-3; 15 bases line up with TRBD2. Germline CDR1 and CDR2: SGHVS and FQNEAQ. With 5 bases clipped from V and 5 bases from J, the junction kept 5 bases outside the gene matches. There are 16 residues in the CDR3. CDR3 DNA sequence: TGTGCCAGCAGCCGAGGACTAGCGGGAGGGGAAGATACGCAGTATTTT. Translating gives CASSRGLAGGEDTQYF.

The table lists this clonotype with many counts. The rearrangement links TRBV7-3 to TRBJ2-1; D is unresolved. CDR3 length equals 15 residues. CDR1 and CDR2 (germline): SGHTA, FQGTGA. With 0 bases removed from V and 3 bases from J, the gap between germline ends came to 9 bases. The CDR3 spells CASSLTSQGYNEQFF. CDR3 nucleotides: TGTGCCAGCAGCTTAACGTCTCAAGGCTACAATGAGCAGTTCTTC.

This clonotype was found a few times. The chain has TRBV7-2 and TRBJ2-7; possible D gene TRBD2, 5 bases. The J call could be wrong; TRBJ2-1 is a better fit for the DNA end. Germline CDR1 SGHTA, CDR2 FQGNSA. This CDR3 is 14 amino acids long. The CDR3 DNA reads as TGTGCCAGCAGCCAACAACTAGTTCTACTTGAGCAGTTCTTC. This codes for CASSQQLVLLEQFF.

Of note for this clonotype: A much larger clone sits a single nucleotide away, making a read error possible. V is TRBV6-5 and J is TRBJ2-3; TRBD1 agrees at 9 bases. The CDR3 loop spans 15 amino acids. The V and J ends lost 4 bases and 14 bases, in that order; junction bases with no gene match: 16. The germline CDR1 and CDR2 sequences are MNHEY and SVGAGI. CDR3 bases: TGTGCCAGCAGTTTCTGGACAGGGGTGGATAGGGAGCTGTATTTT. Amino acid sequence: CASSFWTGVDRELYF.

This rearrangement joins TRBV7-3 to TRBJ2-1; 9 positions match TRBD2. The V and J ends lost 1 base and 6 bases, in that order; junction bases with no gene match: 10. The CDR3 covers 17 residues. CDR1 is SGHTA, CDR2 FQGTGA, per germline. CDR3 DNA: TGTGCCAGCAGCTTAAAGGCCGGGCTAGCGGGGCCCAATGAGCAGTTCTTC. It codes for CASSLKAGLAGPNEQFF.

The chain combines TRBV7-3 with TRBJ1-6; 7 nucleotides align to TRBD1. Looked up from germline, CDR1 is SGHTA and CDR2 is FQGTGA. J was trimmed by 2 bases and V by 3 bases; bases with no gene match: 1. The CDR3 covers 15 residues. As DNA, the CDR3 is TGTGCCAGCAGCTTCAGGGGGACCTATAATTCACCCCTCCACTTT. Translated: CASSFRGTYNSPLHF. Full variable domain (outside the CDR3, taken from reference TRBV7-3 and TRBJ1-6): GAGVSQTPSNKVTEKGKYVELRCDPISGHTALYWYRQSLGQGPEFLIYFQGTGAADDSGLPNDRFFAVRPEGSVSTLKIQRTERGDSAVYLCASSFRGTYNSPLHFGNGTRLTVT.

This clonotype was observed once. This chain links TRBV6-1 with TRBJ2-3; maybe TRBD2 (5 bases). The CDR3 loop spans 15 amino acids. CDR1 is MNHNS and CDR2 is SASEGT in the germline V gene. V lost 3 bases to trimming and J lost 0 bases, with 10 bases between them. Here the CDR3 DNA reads TGTGCCAGCAGTGACGCCCGGACTAGCACAGATACGCAGTATTTT. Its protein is CASSDARTSTDTQYF.

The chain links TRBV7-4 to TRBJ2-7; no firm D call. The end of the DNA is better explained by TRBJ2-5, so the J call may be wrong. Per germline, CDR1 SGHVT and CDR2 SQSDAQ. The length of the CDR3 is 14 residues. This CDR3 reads CASSRLILGETQYF. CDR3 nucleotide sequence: TGTGCCAGCAGCCGCCTCATTTTGGGAGAGACCCAGTACTTC.

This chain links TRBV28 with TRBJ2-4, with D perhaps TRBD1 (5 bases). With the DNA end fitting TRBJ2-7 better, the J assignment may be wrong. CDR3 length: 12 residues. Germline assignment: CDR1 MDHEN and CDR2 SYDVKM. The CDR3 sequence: CASKGVTYEQYF. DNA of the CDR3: TGTGCCAGCAAAGGGGTAACCTACGAGCAGTACTTC.

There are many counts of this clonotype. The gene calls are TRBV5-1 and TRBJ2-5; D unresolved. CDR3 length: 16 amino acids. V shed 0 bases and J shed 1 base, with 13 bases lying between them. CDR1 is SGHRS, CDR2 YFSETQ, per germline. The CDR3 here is CASSLDVFPSQETQYF. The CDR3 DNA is TGCGCCAGCAGCTTGGATGTGTTCCCCAGCCAAGAGACCCAGTACTTC. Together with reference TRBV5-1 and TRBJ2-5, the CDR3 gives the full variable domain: KAGVTQTPRYLIKTRGQQVTLSCSPISGHRSVSWYQQTPGQGLQFLFEYFSETQRNKGNFPGRFSGRQFSNSRSEMNVSTLELGDSALYLCASSLDVFPSQETQYFGPGTRLLVL.